The 27 T cell receptor beta chains listed next were all sequenced from one sample in a study of shared clonotypes between healthy human individuals. Repertoires were generated with immunoSEQ multiplex PCR, while TCRdb's copy carries only in-frame clones and drops some. This repertoire shows 2.3 million or so clones, 93% found once; its top ten account for about 0.39%. Sample: naive CD4+ T cells from PBMCs. Noted subset: CD45RA+ positively selected. Every receptor here comes from a young man in good health. Some clones in this sample may be carry-over from other donors' samples.

This sequence joins TRBV2 and TRBJ1-1; D is ambiguous. Trimming cost V 5 bases and J 4 bases, with 17 bases left between them. Germline CDR1 reads SNHLY; CDR2 reads FYNNEI. CDR3 length: 15 residues. CDR3 region: CASSPLQVRGTEAFF. DNA for the CDR3: TGTGCCAGCAGTCCTCTCCAGGTGCGGGGCACTGAAGCTTTCTTT.

As to this clone: Likely a read error: the CDR3 ends without its conserved phenylalanine or tryptophan. The DNA is omitted, as the CDR3 cannot be located on it reliably, and the CDR3 follows TCRdb's listing. The chain couples TRBV6-1 to TRBJ2-7. The germline V gene encodes CDR1 MNHNS and CDR2 SASEGT. The CDR3 region is 13 residues in length, termini included. CDR3 amino acids: CASSEFGHIGLSS.

The chain couples TRBV19 to TRBJ2-1; the match to TRBD2 covers 9 bases. Germline CDR1 reads LNHDA; CDR2 reads SQIVND (reference sequence). Trimming at V came to 6 bases and at J to 1 base, leaving 19 bases not matched to a gene. The CDR3 length is 20 residues. CDR3 bases: TGTGCCAGTAGACTCATAAACGGGGCTAGCGGGACGACTTCCTACAATGAGCAGTTCTTC. As protein: CASRLINGASGTTSYNEQFF.

This chain links TRBV28 with TRBJ2-7; D is ambiguous. V lost 4 bases and J 2 bases, leaving 9 bases between the germline ends. From germline, CDR1 is MDHEN and CDR2 SYDVKM. The CDR3 totals 13 residues. The CDR3 region has the DNA TGTGCCAGCAGTTACGTATTAGCCTACGAGCAGTACTTC. Protein sequence: CASSYVLAYEQYF.

The gene calls are TRBV5-4 and TRBJ1-4, with D possibly matching TRBD1 (5 bases). The CDR3 runs 14 residues. V lost 4 bases to trimming and J lost 7 bases, with 14 bases between them. From germline, CDR1 is SGHNT and CDR2 YYREEE (reference sequence). This CDR3 reads CASSPLPQGEKLFF. CDR3 nucleotides: TGTGCCAGCAGCCCCCTTCCGCAGGGTGAAAAACTGTTTTTT.

The V gene is TRBV11-3, the J gene TRBJ2-5, with 14 positions matching TRBD2. The V gene's germline CDR1 is SGHNT and CDR2 YENEEA. This CDR3 spans 16 amino acids. Germline trimming cut 5 bases from V and 4 bases from J; bases unmatched to any gene: 6. The CDR3 region is CASSLTSGRGGETQYF. The CDR3 DNA reads TGTGCCAGCAGCCTGACTAGCGGGAGGGGAGGAGAGACCCAGTACTTC.

As regards this clone: One end of the junction fails to match germline, which may point to a read error. The chain couples TRBV11-2 to TRBJ2-4; the D gene is possibly TRBD2 (6 bases). Germline V gene data show CDR1 as SGHAT and CDR2 as FQNNGV. The CDR3 is 12 amino acids. The CDR3 DNA sequence: TGTGCCAGCACGACGGGGACTTCGGGGTCGTTCTTC. Amino acid sequence: CASTTGTSGSFF. Full variable domain (outside the CDR3, taken from reference TRBV11-2 and TRBJ2-4): EAGVAQSPRYKIIEKRQSVAFWCNPISGHATLYWYQQILGQGPKLLIQFQNNGVVDDSQLPKDRFSAERLKGVDSTLKIQPAKLEDSAVYLCASTTGTSGSFFGAGTRLSVL.

The V call is TRBV27, the J call TRBJ1-1, with a weak D call TRBD1 (5 bases). Germline CDR1 MNHEY, CDR2 SMNVEV (reference sequence). The CDR3 loop spans 17 amino acids. V was trimmed by 6 bases and J by 3 bases, leaving 23 bases between them. CDR3 in DNA: TGTGCCAGCAGCTCTGGAGACCTGGGACGCGGGGACACTGAAGCTTTCTTT. It is translated as CASSSGDLGRGDTEAFF.

The rearrangement uses TRBV7-3 and TRBJ2-1; D is undetermined. From germline, CDR1 is SGHTA and CDR2 FQGTGA. CDR3 length: 12 amino acids. The V gene lost 4 bases and the J gene lost 11 bases, with 12 bases spanning the gap. CDR3 amino acids: CASSSPAGKQFF. The CDR3 DNA is TGTGCCAGCAGCTCCCCGGCCGGCAAGCAGTTCTTC.

This chain joins TRBV30 and TRBJ1-2, with D unresolved. Germline V gene lookup returns CDR1 GTSNPN and CDR2 SVGIG (reference sequence). V was trimmed by 0 bases and J by 1 base, leaving 9 bases between them. The CDR3 spans 14 residues. Here the CDR3 reads CAWSVFSLNYGYTF. The CDR3, as DNA: TGTGCCTGGAGTGTATTCAGCCTTAACTATGGCTACACCTTC. The full variable domain, in which reference TRBV30 and TRBJ1-2 provide the parts outside the CDR3, is SQTIHQWPATLVQPVGSPLSLECTVEGTSNPNLYWYRQAAGRGLQLLFYSVGIGQISSEVPQNLSASRPQDRQFILSSKKLLLSDSGFYLCAWSVFSLNYGYTFGSGTRLTVV.

The chain employs TRBV11-3 and TRBJ2-2; D is ambiguous. This CDR3 spans 12 amino acids. Germline values: CDR1 SGHNT, CDR2 YENEEA. V was pared by 5 bases and J by 6 bases, with 7 bases between. The CDR3 DNA reads as TGTGCCAGCAGCAGGGTGCCCGGGGAGCTGTTTTTT. Translation gives CASSRVPGELFF.

This clone was seen only once. The same CDR3 can be traced to other DNA sequences in this sample. This chain uses TRBV28 with TRBJ2-7; 7 bases agree with TRBD1. The CDR3 is 14 residues long. V was clipped by 5 bases and J by 2 bases; unmatched bases: 6. Germline V lookup: CDR1 MDHEN, CDR2 SYDVKM. CDR3 nucleotide sequence: TGTGCCAGCAGTCTACGACAGGGCCCCTACGAGCAGTACTTC. Residues: CASSLRQGPYEQYF.

V is TRBV6-1 and J is TRBJ2-7, with TRBD1 as a possible D gene (6 bases). There are 13 residues in the CDR3. Deletions cut 6 bases from V and 2 bases from J, with 11 bases between. Germline CDR1 reads MNHNS; CDR2 reads SASEGT. The CDR3 reads CASSTGSAYEQYF. The CDR3 bases are TGTGCCAGCAGCACAGGGTCCGCCTACGAGCAGTACTTC.

The V gene is TRBV5-1, the J gene TRBJ2-7; D might be TRBD2 (6 bases). Trimming cost V 4 bases and J 0 bases, with 14 bases left between them. The CDR3 contains 15 residues. Germline CDR1 SGHRS, CDR2 YFSETQ. CDR3 nucleotide sequence: TGCGCCAGCAGCAAGGGACTGCCGAGCTCCTACGAGCAGTACTTC. Its protein product is CASSKGLPSSYEQYF.

This clone appeared a few times. The sample has other DNA sequences that encode this CDR3 too. The chain recombines TRBV28 with TRBJ1-5; D is unresolved. This CDR3 is built from 14 residues. Between the trimmed V and J ends, which lost 3 bases and 3 bases, there was a span of 9 bases. Germline CDR1 reads MDHEN; CDR2 reads SYDVKM. The CDR3 DNA follows: TGTGCCAGCAGTTTTGGGCAGCTCAATCAGCCCCAGCATTTT. Translation gives CASSFGQLNQPQHF. Full variable domain (rest looked up from reference TRBV28 and TRBJ1-5): DVKVTQSSRYLVKRTGEKVFLECVQDMDHENMFWYRQDPGLGLRLIYFSYDVKMKEKGDIPEGYSVSREKKERFSLILESASTNQTSMYLCASSFGQLNQPQHFGDGTRLSIL.

This chain joins TRBV27 and TRBJ2-3; D may be TRBD1 or TRBD2 (5 bases each). Trimming removed 3 bases at V and 6 bases at J, with 16 bases between. Germline V gene lookup returns CDR1 MNHEY and CDR2 SMNVEV (reference sequence). This CDR3 contains 15 residues. The CDR3 region is CASSFRGQVSDTQYF. The CDR3 DNA follows: TGTGCCAGCAGTTTCCGGGGCCAGGTTTCGGATACGCAGTATTTT.

Here the CDR3 reads CASSSSPTGGADGSYGYTF. The CDR3 bases are TGTGCCAGCAGCTCCTCTCCGACAGGGGGCGCAGATGGAAGCTATGGCTACACCTTC. This rearrangement joins TRBV7-9 to TRBJ1-2; 10 bases agree with TRBD1. Germline V gives CDR1 SEHNR, CDR2 FQNEAQ (reference sequence). This CDR3 contains 19 residues. V dropped 4 bases and J dropped 4; count of bases not matched to a gene: 18.

The V and J genes are TRBV5-1 and TRBJ2-7; D remains ambiguous. CDR1 and CDR2 from the germline V gene are SGHRS and YFSETQ. The V gene lost 0 bases and the J gene lost 2 bases, with 12 bases spanning the gap. The CDR3 length is 15 residues. CDR3 residues: CASSLGGALAYEQYF. In nucleotides, the CDR3 is TGCGCCAGCAGCTTGGGAGGCGCGCTCGCCTACGAGCAGTACTTC.

V usage is TRBV6-6 and J usage is TRBJ2-1; 13 nucleotides line up with TRBD2. The germline V gene encodes CDR1 MNHNY and CDR2 SVGAGI (reference sequence). Trimming took 4 bases from V and 7 from J; bases not matched to a gene: 4. The CDR3 sequence is 15 residues long. The CDR3 protein is CASSSPGLAGNEQFF. The CDR3 DNA reads as TGTGCCAGCAGTTCCCCGGGACTAGCGGGGAATGAGCAGTTCTTC.

To note about this clone: Different DNA sequences within this sample yield the same CDR3. The V and J genes are TRBV18 and TRBJ2-2, with a weak D call TRBD1 (6 bases). CDR3 size: 16 residues. Germline-derived CDR1 and CDR2 are KGHSH and LQKENI. Trimming stripped 2 bases from V and 1 base from J, with 11 bases between. The DNA for the CDR3 is TGTGCCAGCTCACCAGGAACAGGGCTGAACACCGGGGAGCTGTTTTTT. This sequence encodes CASSPGTGLNTGELFF.

The V and J genes are TRBV10-3 and TRBJ2-1, with a possible D match to TRBD1 (6 bases). The germline V gene has CDR1 ENHRY and CDR2 SYGVKD. The CDR3 loop spans 18 amino acids. Trimming took off 4 bases at V and 4 bases at J, with 23 bases between the two ends. CDR3 region: CAISGSGGAEQGYNEQFF. CDR3 nucleotide sequence: TGTGCCATCAGTGGGTCTGGAGGAGCTGAACAGGGTTACAATGAGCAGTTCTTC.

The chain couples TRBV2 to TRBJ1-2; perhaps TRBD1 as D (5 bases). The CDR3 loop spans 16 amino acids. V dropped 1 base and J dropped 4 bases, with 16 bases sitting between them. The germline V gene encodes CDR1 SNHLY and CDR2 FYNNEI. The CDR3 loop is CASSEGQGVRGYGYTF. The CDR3 coding sequence is TGTGCCAGCAGTGAAGGGCAGGGCGTTCGAGGCTATGGCTACACCTTC.

V and J are TRBV30 and TRBJ1-4; 7 bases are a match to TRBD1. Germline CDR1 and CDR2: GTSNPN and SVGIG (reference sequence). This CDR3 has 17 residues. With 0 bases clipped from V and 3 bases from J, the junction kept 10 bases outside the gene matches. The CDR3 here is CAWSVRGTGVANEKLFF. The CDR3 DNA is TGTGCCTGGAGTGTACGCGGAACAGGGGTGGCTAATGAAAAACTGTTTTTT. Supplemented by reference TRBV30 and TRBJ1-4, the full variable domain reads SQTIHQWPATLVQPVGSPLSLECTVEGTSNPNLYWYRQAAGRGLQLLFYSVGIGQISSEVPQNLSASRPQDRQFILSSKKLLLSDSGFYLCAWSVRGTGVANEKLFFGSGTQLSVL.

V usage is TRBV5-1 and J usage is TRBJ1-2; 12 positions agree with TRBD1. The V gene end was trimmed by 0 bases and the J gene end by 6 bases; junction bases not matched to a gene: 12. Per the germline V gene, CDR1 is SGHRS and CDR2 is YFSETQ. There are 18 residues in the CDR3. CDR3 nucleotide sequence: TGCGCCAGCAGCTTGGGATCTCTCGCGGGACAGGGGGCTAATGGCTACACCTTC. Amino acid sequence: CASSLGSLAGQGANGYTF.

The chain is built from TRBV9 and TRBJ2-4; D tentatively fits TRBD1 or TRBD2 (5 bases each). Trimming left V 4 bases short and J 5 bases short, with 10 bases between. The CDR3 sequence is 13 residues long. Per the germline V gene, CDR1 is SGDLS and CDR2 is YYNGEE. The CDR3 sequence is CASSPPGQNIQYF. For the CDR3, the DNA is TGTGCCAGCAGCCCTCCGGGACAAAACATTCAGTACTTC.

This clone was seen only a few times. The rearrangement uses TRBV5-6 and TRBJ2-5; D uncertain. CDR1 SGHDT and CDR2 YYEEEE come from the germline V gene. This CDR3 has 14 residues. The V gene lost 1 base and the J gene lost 9 bases, with 16 bases spanning the gap. In DNA form, the CDR3 reads TGTGCCAGCAGCTTGTACGACATACCGAGGCCCCAGTACTTC. Encoded protein: CASSLYDIPRPQYF.

V is TRBV5-1 and J is TRBJ2-5, with a weak D call TRBD2 (6 bases). CDR1 is SGHRS, CDR2 YFSETQ, per germline. Trimming took 0 bases from V and 0 from J, leaving 12 bases between them. This CDR3 comprises 16 residues. In DNA form, the CDR3 reads TGCGCCAGCAGCTTGGGGCCAGCGGGTTACCAAGAGACCCAGTACTTC. Encoded protein: CASSLGPAGYQETQYF. The full variable domain, its missing parts supplied by reference TRBV5-1 and TRBJ2-5, is KAGVTQTPRYLIKTRGQQVTLSCSPISGHRSVSWYQQTPGQGLQFLFEYFSETQRNKGNFPGRFSGRQFSNSRSEMNVSTLELGDSALYLCASSLGPAGYQETQYFGPGTRLLVL.